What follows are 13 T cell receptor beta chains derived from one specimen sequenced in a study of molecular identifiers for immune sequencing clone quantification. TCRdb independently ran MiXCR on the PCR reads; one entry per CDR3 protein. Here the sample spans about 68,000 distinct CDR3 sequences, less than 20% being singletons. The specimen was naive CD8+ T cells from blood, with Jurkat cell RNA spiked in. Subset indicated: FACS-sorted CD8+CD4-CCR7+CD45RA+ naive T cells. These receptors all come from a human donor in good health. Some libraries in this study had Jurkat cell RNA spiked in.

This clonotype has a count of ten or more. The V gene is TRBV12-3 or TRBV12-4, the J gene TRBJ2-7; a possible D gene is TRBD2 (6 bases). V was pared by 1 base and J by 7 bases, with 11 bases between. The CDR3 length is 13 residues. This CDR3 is CASSLVVGGEQYF. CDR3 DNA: TGTGCCAGCAGTTTAGTCGTGGGGGGAGAGCAGTACTTC.

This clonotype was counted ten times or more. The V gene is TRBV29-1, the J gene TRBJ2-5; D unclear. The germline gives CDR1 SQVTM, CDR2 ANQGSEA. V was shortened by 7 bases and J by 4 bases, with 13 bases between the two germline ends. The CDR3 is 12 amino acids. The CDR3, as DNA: TGCAGCGCGGCCGAGGCTAGAGAGACCCAGTACTTC. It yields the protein CSAAEARETQYF.

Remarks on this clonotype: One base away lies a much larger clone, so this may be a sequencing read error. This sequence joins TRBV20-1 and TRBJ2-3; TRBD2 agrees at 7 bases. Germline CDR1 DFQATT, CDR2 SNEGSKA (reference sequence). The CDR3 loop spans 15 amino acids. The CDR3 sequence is CSAALIAGFTNTQYF. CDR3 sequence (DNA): TGCAGTGCTGCCCTTATAGCGGGTTTCACAAATACGCAGTATTTT.

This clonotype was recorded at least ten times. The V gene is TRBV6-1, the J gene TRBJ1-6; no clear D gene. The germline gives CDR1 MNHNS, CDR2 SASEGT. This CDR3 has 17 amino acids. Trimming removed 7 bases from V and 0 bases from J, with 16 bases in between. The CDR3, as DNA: TGTGCCAGCAACCTTTCGAAAAACCCCTCCTATAATTCACCCCTCCACTTT. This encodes CASNLSKNPSYNSPLHF.

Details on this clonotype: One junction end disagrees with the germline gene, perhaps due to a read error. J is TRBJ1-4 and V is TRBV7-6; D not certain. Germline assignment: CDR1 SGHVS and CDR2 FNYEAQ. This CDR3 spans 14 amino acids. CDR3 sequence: CASSLNPTNEELFF. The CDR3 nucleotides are TGTGCCAGCAGCTTGAATCCAACTAATGAAGAACTGTTTTTT.

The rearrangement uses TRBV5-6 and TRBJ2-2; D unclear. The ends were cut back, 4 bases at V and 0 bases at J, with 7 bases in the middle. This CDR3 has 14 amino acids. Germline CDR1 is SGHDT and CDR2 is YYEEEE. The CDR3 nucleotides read TGTGCCAGCAGCACCCCTTCGAACACCGGGGAGCTGTTTTTT. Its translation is CASSTPSNTGELFF. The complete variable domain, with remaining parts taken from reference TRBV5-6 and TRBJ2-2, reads DAGVTQSPTHLIKTRGQQVTLRCSPKSGHDTVSWYQQALGQGPQFIFQYYEEEERQRGNFPDRFSGHQFPNYSSELNVNALLLGDSALYLCASSTPSNTGELFFGEGSRLTVL.

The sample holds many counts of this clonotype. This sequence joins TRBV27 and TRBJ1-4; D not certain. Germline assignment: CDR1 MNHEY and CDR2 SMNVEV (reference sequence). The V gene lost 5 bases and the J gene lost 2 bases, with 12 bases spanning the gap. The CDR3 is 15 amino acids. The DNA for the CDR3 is TGTGCCAGCAGTCCTGACGGGATCACTAATGAAAAACTGTTTTTT. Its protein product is CASSPDGITNEKLFF.

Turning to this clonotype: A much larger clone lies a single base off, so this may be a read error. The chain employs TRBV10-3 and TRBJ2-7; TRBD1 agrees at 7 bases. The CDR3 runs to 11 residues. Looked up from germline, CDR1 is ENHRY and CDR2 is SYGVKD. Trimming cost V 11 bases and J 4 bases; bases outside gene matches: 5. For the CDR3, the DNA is TGTGCCGCCCAGGGGGATTACGAGCAGTACTTC. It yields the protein CAAQGDYEQYF.

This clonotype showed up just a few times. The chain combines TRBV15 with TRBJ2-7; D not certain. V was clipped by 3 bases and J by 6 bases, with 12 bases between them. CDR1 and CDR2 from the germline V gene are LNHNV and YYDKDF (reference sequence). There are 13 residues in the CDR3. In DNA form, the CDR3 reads TGTGCCACCAGCAGGTCTAACCGTCCCGAGCAGTACTTC. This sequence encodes CATSRSNRPEQYF.

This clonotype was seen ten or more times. CDR3 nucleotide sequence: TGCGCCAGCAGTTCCCCCGGCCACTCGGACGAGCAGTACTTC. Translation gives CASSSPGHSDEQYF. The chain employs TRBV10-2 and TRBJ2-7; D not certain. V lost 5 bases and J lost 5, with 16 bases in between. The CDR3 contains 14 residues. Germline V gene sequence: CDR1 WSHSY, CDR2 SAAADI.

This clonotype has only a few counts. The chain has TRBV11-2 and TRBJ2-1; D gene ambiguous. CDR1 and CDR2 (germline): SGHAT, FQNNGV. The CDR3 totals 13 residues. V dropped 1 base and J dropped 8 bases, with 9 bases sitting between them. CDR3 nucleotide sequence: TGTGCCAGCAGCTTAGGTTCGTGGGATGAGCAGTTCTTC. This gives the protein CASSLGSWDEQFF. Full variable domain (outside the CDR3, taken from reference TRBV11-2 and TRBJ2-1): EAGVAQSPRYKIIEKRQSVAFWCNPISGHATLYWYQQILGQGPKLLIQFQNNGVVDDSQLPKDRFSAERLKGVDSTLKIQPAKLEDSAVYLCASSLGSWDEQFFGPGTRLTVL.

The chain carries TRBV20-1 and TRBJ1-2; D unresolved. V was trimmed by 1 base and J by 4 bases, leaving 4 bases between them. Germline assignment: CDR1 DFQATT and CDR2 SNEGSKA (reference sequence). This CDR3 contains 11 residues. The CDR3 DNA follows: TGCAGTGCTAGAGGGTCCTATGGCTACACCTTC. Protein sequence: CSARGSYGYTF.

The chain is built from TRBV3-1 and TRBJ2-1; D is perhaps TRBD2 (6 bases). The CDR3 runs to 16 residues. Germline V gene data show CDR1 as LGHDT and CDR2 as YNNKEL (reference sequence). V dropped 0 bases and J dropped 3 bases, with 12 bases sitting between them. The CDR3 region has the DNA TGTGCCAGCAGCCAAGATGGGGAGGTGGACTACAATGAGCAGTTCTTC. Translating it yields CASSQDGEVDYNEQFF.